This is a list of T cell receptor beta chains from one sample in a study of blood T cell repertoires in COVID-19. Sequenced by immunoSEQ multiplex PCR; TCRdb stores in-frame clones only, minus some. The sample has under 250,000 clones, roughly 80% seen once; the top ten hold approximately 4.7%. The sequencing input was peripheral blood. These receptors all stem from a man over 45 with active or convalescent COVID-19. Both conserved end residues are part of each CDR3. The order of the fields is D gene, J gene, clone size, V gene, CDR3 DNA, CDR3 protein. A D gene is named only where the DNA matches it firmly. Rows give clone size only sometimes, using once, few, many, or a class for an expanded clone.

. TRBJ1-5 . TRBV19 TGTGCCAGTAGGGCCTCAGCTAGAAGCAATCAGCCCCAGCATTTT CASRASARSNQPQHF
. TRBJ1-2 once TRBV28 TGTGCCAGCAGACCCCCCGGGGTTAGGGGCTACACCTTC CASRPPGVRGYTF
. TRBJ2-2 . TRBV5-1 TGCGCCAGCAGCTTGCGGGACTCCCGGTCCGGGGAGCTGTTTTTT CASSLRDSRSGELFF
TRBD1 TRBJ1-1 . TRBV3-1/TRBV3-2 TGTGCCAGCAGCCGCGGACAGGCTGCCGAAGCTTTCTTT CASSRGQAAEAFF
. TRBJ2-5 . TRBV11-2 TGTGCCAGCAGCCCCAGAGGGGGGGCAGTGGAGACCCAGTACTTC CASSPRGGAVETQYF
TRBD1 TRBJ1-2 . TRBV19 TGTGCCAGTAGTATTTCACCGGGACAGGGGGCGCGTAGTGGCTACACCTTC CASSISPGQGARSGYTF
. TRBJ1-6 . TRBV11-2 TGTGCCAGCAGCTTAAGAATAGCTGGTAGCTCCTATAATTCACCCCTCCACTTT CASSLRIAGSSYNSPLHF
. TRBJ2-7 . TRBV6-5 TGTGCCAGCACAGGGCTCTCCTACGAGCAGTACTTC CASTGLSYEQYF
. TRBJ2-1 . TRBV3-1/TRBV3-2 TGTGCCAGCAGCCAAACAGGGCTAGATGAGCAGTTCTTC CASSQTGLDEQFF
TRBD1 TRBJ1-1 . TRBV18 TGTGCCAGCTCACTACAGGGGAGCACTGAAGCTTTCTTT CASSLQGSTEAFF
TRBD1 TRBJ1-5 . TRBV28 TGTGCTGGACAGGCAGGGAATCAGCCCCAGCATTTT CAGQAGNQPQHF
. TRBJ1-3 once TRBV11-3 TGTGCCAGCAGTTCCGGGAATTCTGGAAACACCATATATTTT CASSSGNSGNTIYF
TRBD1 TRBJ2-2 . TRBV11-3 TGTGCCAGCAGCAACCGAGGGGGCGACGGCGCCGGGGAGCTGTTTTTT CASSNRGGDGAGELFF
TRBD1 TRBJ1-3 . TRBV19 TGTGCCAGTAGTATTTCAGCAACCGGGACAGGGACACTCTCTGGAAACACCATATATTTT CASSISATGTGTLSGNTIYF
TRBD1 TRBJ1-2 . TRBV7-2 TGTGCCAGCAGCTTAGAGACAGGGCTTGGCTACACCTTC CASSLETGLGYTF
. TRBJ2-1 . TRBV11-3 TGTGCCAGCAGCTTAGGAGGGATGAATGAGCAGTTCTTC CASSLGGMNEQFF
TRBD1 TRBJ1-2 . TRBV19 TGTGCCAGTAGTATACAGGGGGCCAACGCCTATGGCTACACCTTC CASSIQGANAYGYTF
. TRBJ2-7 . TRBV9 TGTGCCAGCAGCGTAGATACAGGCCCCGAGCAGTACTTC CASSVDTGPEQYF
TRBD1 TRBJ2-7 . TRBV9 TGTGCCAGCAGCGTAGGACAGGGGGCCTACGAGCAGTACTTC CASSVGQGAYEQYF
. TRBJ1-1 . TRBV2 TGTGCCAGCAACTATCAACTGAACACTGAAGCTTTCTTT CASNYQLNTEAFF
. TRBJ1-5 . TRBV3-1/TRBV3-2 TGTGCCAGCAGTCGGGAAGCCCATCAGCCCCAGCATTTT CASSREAHQPQHF
. TRBJ1-3 . TRBV4-1 TGCGCCAGCAGCGGGAGCAGATCTGGAAACACCATATATTTT CASSGSRSGNTIYF
. TRBJ1-5 . TRBV14 TGTGCCAGCAGCCAAGGGCAGGCCCCGTTAGGGGCCCAGCATTTT CASSQGQAPLGAQHF
TRBD1 TRBJ1-1 . TRBV14 TGTGCCAGCAGCCAAGATTGGACAGGACGCACTGAAGCTTTCTTT CASSQDWTGRTEAFF
TRBD1 TRBJ2-2 . TRBV6-1 TGTGCCAGCAGTGCTCGACAGGGGGCAAACACCGGGGAGCTGTTTTTT CASSARQGANTGELFF
. TRBJ1-5 . TRBV19 TGTGCCAGTAGTATGGGCAGGGCAAGCAATCAGCCCCAGCATTTT CASSMGRASNQPQHF
TRBD1 TRBJ1-6 . TRBV9 TGTGCCAGCAGCTCCGGGACAGGGGGGTCCGCCCTCCACTTT CASSSGTGGSALHF
. TRBJ2-3 . TRBV12-3/TRBV12-4 TGTGCCAGCACCACAACCCTAGGAGATACGCAGTATTTT CASTTTLGDTQYF
TRBD1 TRBJ2-2 . TRBV27 TGTGCCAGCAGTCCATCGACAGGGTCCACCGGGGAGCTGTTTTTT CASSPSTGSTGELFF
TRBD1 TRBJ1-2 . TRBV12-3/TRBV12-4 TGTGCCAGCAGCTTACAGGGGGCGCGAGGCTACACCTTC CASSLQGARGYTF
. TRBJ2-2 . TRBV11-2 TGTGCCAGCAGCTTAAACGGAGAGAGGGCTTCCGGGGAGCTGTTTTTT CASSLNGERASGELFF
. TRBJ2-5 once TRBV15 TGTGCCACCAGCAGAGGGCGGGGAACAGAGACCCAGTACTTC CATSRGRGTETQYF
. TRBJ1-1 . TRBV12-3/TRBV12-4 TGTGCCAGCAGCTCTAACACTGAAGCTTTCTTT CASSSNTEAFF
TRBD2 TRBJ2-7 . TRBV18 TGTGCCAGCTCACCTAGCGGGGGGTACCACGAGCAGTACTTC CASSPSGGYHEQYF
. TRBJ1-1 few TRBV28 TGTGCCAGCCGGTTGGGGAGCTTGAACACTGAAGCTTTCTTT CASRLGSLNTEAFF
. TRBJ1-5 . TRBV15 TGTGCCACCAGCAGACGCGACAGGATTAATCAGCCCCAGCATTTT CATSRRDRINQPQHF
. TRBJ1-1 . TRBV18 TGTGCCAGCTCACTACTAAACACTGAAGCTTTCTTT CASSLLNTEAFF
. TRBJ1-1 few TRBV28 TGTGCCAGCACCGGGGGGGGGCGAACGGTAGCTTTCTTT CASTGGGRTVAFF
. TRBJ2-1 . TRBV4-1 TGCGCCAGCAGCCAAGATGGGGGACTCTACAATGAGCAGTTCTTC CASSQDGGLYNEQFF
. TRBJ2-7 . TRBV11-2 TGTGCCAGCAGCTTAGACTCGGGGGACAGAATCTACGAGCAGTACTTC CASSLDSGDRIYEQYF
TRBD1 TRBJ2-3 . TRBV7-3 TGTGCCAGCAGGCCTACAGGGGAGGATACGCAGTATTTT CASRPTGEDTQYF